The present entry profiles one T cell receptor beta chain with its context. Its matching antigen is unknown. TCRdb reprocessed the 5' RACE reads via MiXCR and lists one record per CDR3 protein. The sample contains about 57,000 distinct CDR3 sequences, 10% to 15% of which appear only once. The data are from a study of T-cell memory formation after mild COVID-19. The wider study: The study found TCR clusters largely donor specific. Study results and limitations: Mainly CM and EM harbored the contracting CD4+ clones; mainly EMRA harbored the CD8+ ones. Cross-reactive memory seemingly joined, as some responding clones were found in pre-infection memory. Clones contracting over day 15 to 85 were CD4/CD8 balanced, with later expanders leaning CD4+.

The CDR3 loop spans 14 amino acids. CDR1 and CDR2 from the germline V gene are LGHNA and YSLEER. Trimming removed 1 base at V and 11 bases at J, with 16 bases between. The sample consisted of PBMCs or a T cell subset sorted from them (not recorded which). The rearrangement joins TRBV4-3 to TRBJ2-3, with D perhaps matching TRBD2 (6 bases). This clonotype was obtained from a man aged 18 to 30 who had mild COVID-19 (a few samples of this study predate the infection). Cell type and time point are not known. As DNA, the CDR3 is TGCGCCAGCAGCCAAGGGGAGGAGGCAGCGGGGCAGTATTTT. It translates to CASSQGEEAAGQYF.